This TCR beta chain was sequenced for a study of CD8+CD57+ T cells in acquired aplastic anemia. Germline values: CDR1 LGHNA, CDR2 YNFKEQ. The CDR3 covers 15 residues. Between the trimmed V and J ends, which lost 4 bases and 5 bases, there was a span of 18 bases. Patients chosen for sequencing had CD8+CD57+ cells that had expanded, as shown by flow cytometry. Patients were treatment-naive when blood was sampled. Investigators profiled TCR beta VDJ and CDR3 from genomic DNA template. TCRdb passed the reads through MiXCR, listing each CDR3 protein once. The table includes some 160,000 distinct CDR3 sequences, around 48% detected once. The sample holds many counts of this clonotype.

The sample taken for sequencing was sorted CD4+, CD8+, or CD8+CD57+ T cells (not recorded which) from PBMCs. The chain links TRBV4-2 to TRBJ2-7, with D possibly matching TRBD2 (6 bases). This TCR derives from a human donor with aplastic anemia. As DNA, the CDR3 is TGTGCCAGCAGCCCCCTAACTACGGGGGTGGACGAGCAGTACTTC. Its translation: CASSPLTTGVDEQYF.